This T cell receptor beta chain is from a study of human T cells and chemical hapten exposure. Stated time point: pre-sensitization, week 0. The treatment denotes: therapeutic diphenylcyclopropenone sensitization with weekly scalp DPC. Ahead of applying each patch test, blood was sampled. The study, taken as a whole, reports: Each of the donors had alopecia, so their immune responses may not resemble those of healthy people. With DPC sensitization, TCRs exceeding 1 in 1000 frequency showed no change. Relative to controls, expanded TCRs formed significantly more large CDR3 similarity clusters.

In regard to this clonotype: Its antigen remains unknown.

Each CDR3 protein is one row after TCRdb ran MiXCR on the RACE reads. The sample carries approximately 100,000 distinct CDR3 sequences, 10% to 15% recorded once. The sample consisted of whole blood, taken in connection with sensitization to the hapten diphenylcyclopropenone (DPC). The sequence was collected from a woman aged 45-60 years with alopecia areata. Some clones in this sample may be carry-over from other donors' samples.

The CDR3 loop reads CASTVGRLEEQFF. The CDR3 DNA is TGTGCCAGCACCGTCGGCCGTTTGGAGGAGCAGTTCTTC. V usage is TRBV9 and J usage is TRBJ2-1; no clear D. The CDR3 sequence is 13 residues long. Germline V CDR1 and CDR2: SGDLS, YYNGEE. Trimming pared 6 bases from V and 10 bases from J, leaving 17 bases between.